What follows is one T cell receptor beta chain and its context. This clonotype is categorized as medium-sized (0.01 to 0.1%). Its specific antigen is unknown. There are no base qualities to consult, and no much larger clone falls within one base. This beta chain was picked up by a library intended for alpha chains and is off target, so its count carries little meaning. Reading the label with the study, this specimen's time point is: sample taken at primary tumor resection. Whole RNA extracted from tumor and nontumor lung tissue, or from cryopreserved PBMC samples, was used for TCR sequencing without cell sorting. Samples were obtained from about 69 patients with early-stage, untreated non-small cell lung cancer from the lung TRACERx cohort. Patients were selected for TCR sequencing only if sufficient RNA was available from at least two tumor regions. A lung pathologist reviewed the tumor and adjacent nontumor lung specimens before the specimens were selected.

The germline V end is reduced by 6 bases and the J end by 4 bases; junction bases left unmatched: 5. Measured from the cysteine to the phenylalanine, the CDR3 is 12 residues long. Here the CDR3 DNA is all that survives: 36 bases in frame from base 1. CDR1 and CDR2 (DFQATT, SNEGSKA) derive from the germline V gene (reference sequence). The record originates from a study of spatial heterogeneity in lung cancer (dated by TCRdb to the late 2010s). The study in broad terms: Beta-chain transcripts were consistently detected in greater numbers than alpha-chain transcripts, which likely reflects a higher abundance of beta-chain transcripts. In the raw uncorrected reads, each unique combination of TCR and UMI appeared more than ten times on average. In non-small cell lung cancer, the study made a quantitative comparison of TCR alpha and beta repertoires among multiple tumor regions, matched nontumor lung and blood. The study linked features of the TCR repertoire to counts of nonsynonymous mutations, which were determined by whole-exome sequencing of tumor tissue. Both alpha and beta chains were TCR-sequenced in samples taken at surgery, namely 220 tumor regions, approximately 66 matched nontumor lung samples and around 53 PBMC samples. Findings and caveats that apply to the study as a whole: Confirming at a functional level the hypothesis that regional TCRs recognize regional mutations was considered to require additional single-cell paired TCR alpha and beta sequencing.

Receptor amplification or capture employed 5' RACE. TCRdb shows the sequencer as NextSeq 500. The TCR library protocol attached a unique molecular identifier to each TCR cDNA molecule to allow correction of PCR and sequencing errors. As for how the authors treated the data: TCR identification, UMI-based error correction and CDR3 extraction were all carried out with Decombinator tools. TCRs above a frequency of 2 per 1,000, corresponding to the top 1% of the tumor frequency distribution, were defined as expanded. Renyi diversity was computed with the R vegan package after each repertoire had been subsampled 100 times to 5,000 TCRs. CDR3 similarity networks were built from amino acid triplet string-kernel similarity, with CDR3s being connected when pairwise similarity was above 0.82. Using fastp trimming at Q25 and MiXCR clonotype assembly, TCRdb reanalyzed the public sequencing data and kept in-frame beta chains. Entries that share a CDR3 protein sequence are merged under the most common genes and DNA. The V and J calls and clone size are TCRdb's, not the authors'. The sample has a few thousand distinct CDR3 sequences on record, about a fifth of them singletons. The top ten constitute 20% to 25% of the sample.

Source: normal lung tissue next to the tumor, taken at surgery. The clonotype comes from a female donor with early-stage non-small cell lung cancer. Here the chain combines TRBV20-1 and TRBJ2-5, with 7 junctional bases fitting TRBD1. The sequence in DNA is TGCAGTGCCCAGACAGGGTTAGAGACCCAGTACTTC. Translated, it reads CSAQTGLETQYF.